This T cell receptor (beta chain) was observed in a study of T cell responses to AZD1222 COVID-19 vaccine. As for the study in general: Second-dose recipients at about 4 or about 12 weeks were treated as one pooled group. General observations from the study: Only a handful of AZD1222 recipients were seropositive at baseline.

Trimming took 5 bases from V and 2 from J, leaving 12 bases between them. The CDR3 spans 14 residues. CDR1 SGHNT and CDR2 YYREEE come from the germline V gene (reference sequence). About this clone: Its antigen is not identified.

Using immunoSEQ multiplex PCR, the repertoire was profiled, and TCRdb retains in-frame clones only, with some absent. Here the sample spans roughly 100,000 clones, approximately 89% being singletons. The chain employs TRBV5-4 and TRBJ2-3; D may match TRBD1 or TRBD2 (5 bases each). The specimen comprised peripheral blood, sampled on day 0 of AZD1222 vaccination. The receptor was derived from an adult in good health. The CDR3 here is CASSSGRTTDTQYF. The CDR3 region has the DNA TGTGCCAGCAGTTCGGGACGGACCACAGATACGCAGTATTTT. The whole variable domain, filled in from reference TRBV5-4 and TRBJ2-3, reads ETGVTQSPTHLIKTRGQQVTLRCSSQSGHNTVSWYQQALGQGPQFIFQYYREEENGRGNFPPRFSGLQFPNYSSELNVNALELDDSALYLCASSSGRTTDTQYFGPGTRLTVL.